This T cell receptor (beta chain) came from a study of vaccination and CD4 T cells after COVID-19. The CDR3 is made up of 14 amino acids. V gave up 0 bases and J gave up 9 bases, with 17 bases separating them. From germline, CDR1 is DFQATT and CDR2 SNEGSKA (reference sequence). Treatment given: approximately nine-day PBMC culture with coronavirus spike peptide pools or control peptides (ViraFEST assay). ViraFEST expanded antigen-specific T cells with peptide pools, then sequenced TCRs. Details on this clonotype: Its antigen is still unknown.

Sequencing of DNA taken from cultured CD4+ T cells relied on the Oncomine TCR Beta short-read assay. TCRdb ran MiXCR on the PCR reads and lists one entry per CDR3 protein. The data hold around 26,000 distinct CDR3 sequences, with 64% observed a single time. The chain has TRBV20-1 and TRBJ2-5, with D possibly being TRBD1 (6 bases). Sample: CD4+ T cells from blood, cultured in vitro. This receptor was taken from a human donor who had recovered from COVID-19. CDR3 region: CSARDPTGRGAQYF. As DNA, the CDR3 is TGCAGTGCTAGAGATCCCACAGGGAGAGGGGCCCAGTACTTC.